This TCR beta chain derives from a study of T cells after yellow fever vaccination. Whole-study findings and limits: The secondary response showed a weaker magnitude and a faster peak, day 5 versus 15. Clonotypes appearing in both CD4 and CD8 compartments existed, and their share was small. After the booster, approximately 95% of CD4 and 75% to 90% of CD8 primary-response clones were re-detected.

This clonotype has only a few counts. What it binds is not known. With 3 bases removed from V and 6 bases from J, the gap between germline ends came to 11 bases. Germline V CDR1 and CDR2: LNHDA, SQIVND (reference sequence). CDR3 length: 14 residues. 5'RACE template switching added a universal primer site and UMIs to TCR cDNA. TCRdb analysed the 5' RACE reads with MiXCR anew, one entry per CDR3 protein. The sample contains about 120,000 distinct CDR3 sequences, 8% to 10% of which appear only once. The source material was CD8+ T cells sorted from PBMCs, sampled on the day of the yellow fever booster vaccination. The sequence came from a man between 18 and 29 years old who received the YFV17D yellow fever vaccine. The chain carries TRBV19 and TRBJ2-2; no firm D call. CDR3 DNA sequence: TGTGCCAGTAGTATCCCCCTGGCACCCGGGGAGCTGTTTTTT. This gives the protein CASSIPLAPGELFF. The full variable domain, with the rest looked up from reference TRBV19 and TRBJ2-2, is DGGITQSPKYLFRKEGQNVTLSCEQNLNHDAMYWYRQDPGQGLRLIYYSQIVNDFQKGDIAEGYSVSREKKESFPLTVTSAQKNPTAFYLCASSIPLAPGELFFGEGSRLTVL.